Each of the 2 T cell receptor beta chains below was sequenced from the same sample in a study of cytomegalovirus exposure and HLA in healthy donors. The PCR used 60 Vbeta and 13 Jbeta primers. Clones were sequenced by immunoSEQ multiplex PCR, and TCRdb holds only the in-frame ones, with some missing. The table shows some 80,000 clones, with 60% to 85% occurring only once. Material for sequencing was PBMCs. The origin of the receptors is a middle-aged man in good health and CMV-seronegative.

This clone was detected only a few times. The genes are TRBV2 and TRBJ2-5; the D gene is possibly TRBD1 (6 bases). Trimming cost V 7 bases and J 1 base, with 13 bases left between them. The CDR3 runs to 14 residues. The germline gives CDR1 SNHLY, CDR2 FYNNEI. DNA for the CDR3: TGTGCCAGCAAGGACAGAAATTCCCAAGAGACCCAGTACTTC. Translating it yields CASKDRNSQETQYF. The full variable domain, in which reference TRBV2 and TRBJ2-5 provide the parts outside the CDR3, is EPEVTQTPSHQVTQMGQEVILRCVPISNHLYFYWYRQILGQKVEFLVSFYNNEISEKSEIFDDQFSVERPDGSNFTLKIRSTKLEDSAMYFCASKDRNSQETQYFGPGTRLLVL.

The chain links TRBV5-4 to TRBJ2-7; weak D call: TRBD2 (6 bases). The germline V and J ends were trimmed by 3 bases and 0 bases, with 10 bases remaining between them. Germline V gene data show CDR1 as SGHNT and CDR2 as YYREEE (reference sequence). This CDR3 has 14 residues. This CDR3 is CASSSGGDSYEQYF. The CDR3 DNA reads TGTGCCAGCAGCTCCGGCGGGGACTCCTACGAGCAGTACTTC.